Below, one T cell receptor beta chain is given with its context. Whether this donor was CMV seropositive was not recorded. The sample originates from a study of cytomegalovirus exposure and HLA in healthy donors. Primers included in the PCR were 60 Vbeta and 13 Jbeta primers. The assay was immunoSEQ multiplex PCR, and TCRdb's table has in-frame clones only and misses some. The sample has over 150,000 clones; approximately 79% are singletons. Trimming took 6 bases from V and 0 from J, leaving 12 bases between them. The CDR3 loop spans 16 amino acids. Looked up from germline, CDR1 is SGHTA and CDR2 is FQGNSA.

The TCR sequence derives from a human donor in good health. Sequenced input: PBMCs. The J gene is TRBJ1-6, the V gene TRBV7-2, with D unclear. CDR3 nucleotides: TGTGCCAGCAGTCTTCACCTGAGCTCCTATAATTCACCCCTCCACTTT. Translating it yields CASSLHLSSYNSPLHF.